This T cell receptor (beta chain) emerged from a study of Ad26.COV2.S vaccination and SARS-CoV-2 variants. Using immunoSEQ multiplex PCR, the repertoire was profiled, and TCRdb retains in-frame clones only, with some absent. The table has about 400,000 clones, roughly 80% seen once. Stated treatment: roughly 19 received Ad26.COV2.S at low or high dose, single or two shots; about five received placebo; per-sample allocation not given. Repertoires come from day 63 after the first vaccine or placebo injection. Germline CDR1 is KGHSH and CDR2 is LQKENI. This CDR3 has 14 residues. The junction had 4 bases not matched to a gene; V was cut back by 3 bases and J by 8 bases.

This sequence joins TRBV18 and TRBJ1-4; 9 nucleotides agree with TRBD1. This TCR came from a person between 18 and 65 years old who received the Ad26.COV2.S COVID-19 vaccine or a placebo. Sequencing used peripheral blood, obtained in a trial of Ad26.COV2.S vaccine versus placebo. CDR3 sequence reads: CASSPGTGREKLFF. The CDR3 DNA reads as TGTGCCAGCTCACCCGGGACAGGGCGGGAAAAACTGTTTTTT.